One sample yielded the 31 T cell receptor beta chains listed below, sequenced in a study of control samples from healthy donors and cancer patients. Assay used: immunoSEQ multiplex PCR; TCRdb lists only in-frame clones, some missing. The sample includes approximately 90,000 clones, approximately 95% of them seen just once. The sequenced material came from blood. These TCRs come from a woman younger than 45 in good health.

The chain carries TRBV2 and TRBJ2-1; unclear D gene. The ends were cut back, 8 bases at V and 6 bases at J, with 14 bases in the middle. This CDR3 comprises 13 residues. Germline CDR1 SNHLY, CDR2 FYNNEI. The CDR3: CASSKMTGNEQFF. In DNA form, the CDR3 reads TGTGCCAGCTCCAAGATGACGGGCAATGAGCAGTTCTTC.

This clone was seen a handful of times. The chain links TRBV2 to TRBJ2-7; 7 bases match TRBD2. The V and J ends lost 2 bases and 3 bases, in that order; junction bases with no gene match: 19. Germline V CDR1 and CDR2: SNHLY, FYNNEI. The length of the CDR3 is 19 residues. CDR3 nucleotides: TGTGCCAGCAGTGAATTCGCGGGGGACCCGTCGAATAATTTCTACGAGCAGTACTTC. Its translation is CASSEFAGDPSNNFYEQYF. Supplemented by reference TRBV2 and TRBJ2-7, the full variable domain reads EPEVTQTPSHQVTQMGQEVILRCVPISNHLYFYWYRQILGQKVEFLVSFYNNEISEKSEIFDDQFSVERPDGSNFTLKIRSTKLEDSAMYFCASSEFAGDPSNNFYEQYFGPGTRLTVT.

V is TRBV5-8 and J is TRBJ1-5; 9 positions match TRBD1. J lost 4 bases, V lost 4 bases, and 6 bases had no gene match. CDR1 and CDR2 (germline): SGHTS, YDEGEE. This CDR3 spans 15 amino acids. CDR3 sequence: CASSRGQGGNQPQHF. The DNA of the CDR3 is TGTGCCAGCAGCAGGGGACAGGGAGGGAATCAGCCCCAGCATTTT.

A single count supports this clone. The genes are TRBV3-1 (or the pseudogene TRBV3-2) and TRBJ2-1; a possible D gene is TRBD2 (5 bases). The ends were cut back, 1 base at V and 10 bases at J, with 8 bases in the middle. The germline V gene has CDR1 LGHDT and CDR2 YNNKEL (reference sequence). The CDR3 has 12 residues. CDR3 DNA: TGTGCCAGCAGCCAAGGTCCGGGGGAGCAGTTCTTC. Translated: CASSQGPGEQFF.

V usage is TRBV27 and J usage is TRBJ1-2, with D possibly being TRBD1 (5 bases). The CDR3 has 14 amino acids. V gave up 6 bases and J gave up 8 bases, with 19 bases separating them. Germline V gene sequence: CDR1 MNHEY, CDR2 SMNVEV (reference sequence). DNA for the CDR3: TGTGCCAGCAGCCCTGGTTGGGAGGGGTGGGGCTACACCTTC. It codes for CASSPGWEGWGYTF.

The CDR3 here is CAISDVLDLAKNIQYF. The CDR3, as DNA: TGTGCCATCAGTGACGTACTAGACCTAGCCAAAAACATTCAGTACTTC. V usage is TRBV10-3 and J usage is TRBJ2-4; tentative D call: TRBD2 (5 bases). This CDR3 has 16 amino acids. Germline V CDR1 and CDR2: ENHRY, SYGVKD. The germline V and J ends were trimmed by 3 bases and 0 bases, with 12 bases remaining between them.

The chain joins TRBV4-2 to TRBJ1-2; no clear D gene. Per germline, CDR1 LGHNA and CDR2 YNFKEQ. V was cut by 1 base and J by 3 bases, with 18 bases left in between. This CDR3 spans 17 amino acids. CDR3 sequence: CASSQAYRSGGHYGYTF. CDR3 DNA: TGTGCCAGCAGCCAAGCGTATCGTTCGGGAGGGCACTATGGCTACACCTTC.

J is TRBJ2-5 and V is TRBV7-3; possibly TRBD2 for D (6 bases). V lost 1 base and J lost 2, with 14 bases in between. Per the germline V gene, CDR1 is SGHTA and CDR2 is FQGTGA. The CDR3 sequence is 16 residues long. The CDR3 region has the DNA TGTGCCAGCAGCTTAATGGGGCGGGGAATGCAAGAGACCCAGTACTTC. This sequence encodes CASSLMGRGMQETQYF.

The chain has TRBV5-5 and TRBJ2-2; TRBD2 matches 13 bases. Trimming cost V 3 bases and J 3 bases; bases outside gene matches: 5. The V gene's germline CDR1 is SGHKS and CDR2 YYEKEE (reference sequence). The CDR3 totals 17 residues. CDR3 sequence reads: CASSSTSGGQDTGELFF. CDR3 nucleotides: TGTGCCAGCAGCTCGACTAGCGGGGGGCAGGACACCGGGGAGCTGTTTTTT.

This rearrangement joins TRBV29-1 to TRBJ2-3, with a weak D call TRBD2 (7 bases). CDR1 is SQVTM and CDR2 is ANQGSEA in the germline V gene. Trimming cost V 7 bases and J 2 bases, with 19 bases left between them. The CDR3 runs to 15 residues. This CDR3 is CSALPGGGITDTQYF. CDR3 bases: TGCAGCGCCCTCCCGGGCGGGGGCATCACAGATACGCAGTATTTT.

As DNA, the CDR3 is TGTGCCAGCAGCCGGACAGGGGGAATTACCGGGGAGCTGTTTTTT. Its translation: CASSRTGGITGELFF. This sequence joins TRBV7-9 and TRBJ2-2; 10 bases are shared with TRBD1. The CDR3 runs to 15 residues. Trimming removed 5 bases from V and 5 bases from J; junction bases left unmatched: 5. Germline V gene data show CDR1 as SEHNR and CDR2 as FQNEAQ (reference sequence).

This clone was counted once. CDR3 in amino acids: CASSPTWVSDTQYF. In nucleotides, the CDR3 is TGCGCCAGCAGCCCCACCTGGGTCTCAGATACGCAGTATTTT. The chain joins TRBV5-1 to TRBJ2-3, with D hard to call. V was pared by 4 bases and J by 4 bases, with 13 bases between. Germline V CDR1 and CDR2: SGHRS, YFSETQ. The CDR3 has 14 residues.

The V and J genes are TRBV2 and TRBJ2-7; D might be TRBD2 (6 bases). The CDR3 runs to 15 residues. CDR1 SNHLY and CDR2 FYNNEI come from the germline V gene. V lost 4 bases to trimming and J lost 2 bases, with 15 bases between them. The CDR3 spells CASSVPGTVTYEQYF. Here the CDR3 DNA reads TGTGCCAGCAGTGTACCCGGGACTGTGACCTACGAGCAGTACTTC.

V gene TRBV5-6 combines with J gene TRBJ1-1, with D unresolved. This CDR3 is 17 amino acids long. Trimming removed 0 bases at V and 0 bases at J, with 15 bases between. The germline V gene encodes CDR1 SGHDT and CDR2 YYEEEE. The CDR3 protein is CASSLVFDRGLNTEAFF. The CDR3 DNA reads as TGTGCCAGCAGCTTGGTCTTTGATCGGGGTTTGAACACTGAAGCTTTCTTT.

CDR3 residues: CASSQGWRGGTDTQYF. The CDR3 DNA follows: TGCGCCAGCAGCCAAGGGTGGCGGGGGGGGACAGATACGCAGTATTTT. This chain joins TRBV4-1 and TRBJ2-3; 9 bases are shared with TRBD2. The length of the CDR3 is 16 residues. The germline V gene encodes CDR1 MGHRA and CDR2 YSYEKL. Trimming at V came to 1 base and at J to 3 bases, leaving 5 bases not matched to a gene.

This clone was counted a single time. This chain connects TRBV24-1 to TRBJ2-3, with TRBD1 as a possible D gene (6 bases). CDR1 and CDR2 (germline): KGHDR, SFDVKD. Trimming cost V 7 bases and J 2 bases, with 12 bases left between them. CDR3 length: 14 residues. The CDR3 loop is CATSSTGTTDTQYF. CDR3 sequence (DNA): TGTGCCACCAGCTCGACAGGTACCACAGATACGCAGTATTTT.

This clone is a singleton in its sample. This CDR3 is CASSLAGLAASYNEQFF. As DNA, the CDR3 is TGTGCCAGCAGCTTAGCGGGACTAGCGGCTTCCTACAATGAGCAGTTCTTC. The genes are TRBV7-6 and TRBJ2-1; TRBD2 matches at 11 bases. The V gene's germline CDR1 is SGHVS and CDR2 FNYEAQ. V was pared by 0 bases and J by 1 base, with 2 bases of the junction left unmatched. There are 17 residues in the CDR3.

This chain joins TRBV5-1 and TRBJ2-3; 12 bases agree with TRBD2. Germline CDR1 is SGHRS and CDR2 is YFSETQ. V lost 3 bases to trimming and J lost 4 bases; unmatched junction nucleotides: 9. This CDR3 has 17 residues. The CDR3 loop is CASSSPSGRAVADTQYF. In DNA, the CDR3 is TGCGCCAGCAGCTCGCCTAGCGGGAGGGCTGTCGCAGATACGCAGTATTTT.

The genes are TRBV11-2 and TRBJ2-7; possibly TRBD1 for D (5 bases). CDR3 length: 13 residues. The ends were cut back, 2 bases at V and 7 bases at J, with 12 bases in the middle. Per germline, CDR1 SGHAT and CDR2 FQNNGV. CDR3 in DNA: TGTGCCAGCAGCTTACAGGGTTACCTAGAGCAGTACTTC. Translating it yields CASSLQGYLEQYF.

The V and J genes are TRBV19 and TRBJ2-1; the D is unclear. Germline loops: CDR1 LNHDA, CDR2 SQIVND (reference sequence). V was trimmed by 3 bases and J by 6 bases, leaving 12 bases between them. This CDR3 spans 14 amino acids. CDR3 nucleotides: TGTGCCAGTAGTATCGAACCGTCGTCCAATGAGCAGTTCTTC. Its protein is CASSIEPSSNEQFF. Drawing the rest from reference TRBV19 and TRBJ2-1, the complete variable domain is DGGITQSPKYLFRKEGQNVTLSCEQNLNHDAMYWYRQDPGQGLRLIYYSQIVNDFQKGDIAEGYSVSREKKESFPLTVTSAQKNPTAFYLCASSIEPSSNEQFFGPGTRLTVL.

This clone was recorded only once. The V call is TRBV7-9, the J call TRBJ1-2; D is uncertain. Between the trimmed V and J ends, which lost 3 bases and 5 bases, there was a span of 13 bases. This CDR3 is built from 14 residues. From germline, CDR1 is SEHNR and CDR2 FQNEAQ (reference sequence). The CDR3 loop is CASSLGRTVYGYTF. CDR3 bases: TGTGCCAGCAGCTTGGGGAGGACCGTGTATGGCTACACCTTC.

The chain recombines TRBV23-1 with TRBJ1-6; maybe TRBD1 (5 bases). TRBV23-1 is an ORF for which the function is uncertain. With 2 bases removed from V and 7 bases from J, the gap between germline ends came to 15 bases. This CDR3 comprises 16 residues. The CDR3 DNA reads TGCGCCAGCAGTCAACCCCCGGGGGGAGAGAATTCACCCCTCCACTTT. Translation gives CASSQPPGGENSPLHF.

The chain is built from TRBV2 and TRBJ1-1; D call uncertain. Trimming took 8 bases from V and 4 from J, leaving 32 bases between them. This CDR3 has 19 residues. The germline V gene encodes CDR1 SNHLY and CDR2 FYNNEI. CDR3 residues: CASGLHLGRGGGTATEAFF. As DNA, the CDR3 is TGTGCCAGCGGACTACATTTGGGGAGAGGTGGAGGAACAGCCACTGAAGCTTTCTTT. Filled out from reference TRBV2 and TRBJ1-1, the complete variable domain reads EPEVTQTPSHQVTQMGQEVILRCVPISNHLYFYWYRQILGQKVEFLVSFYNNEISEKSEIFDDQFSVERPDGSNFTLKIRSTKLEDSAMYFCASGLHLGRGGGTATEAFFGQGTRLTVV.

The rearrangement uses TRBV20-1 and TRBJ2-7; weak D call: TRBD2 (6 bases). Trimming pared 3 bases from V and 4 bases from J, leaving 19 bases between. This CDR3 region has 15 residues. CDR1 is DFQATT, CDR2 SNEGSKA, per germline (reference sequence). The CDR3 sequence: CSASQGRRGTYEQYF. The CDR3 DNA reads TGCAGTGCTAGTCAGGGACGGAGGGGAACTTACGAGCAGTACTTC.

The chain combines TRBV6-2 or TRBV6-3 with TRBJ1-5; D uncertain. Looked up from germline, CDR1 is MNHEY and CDR2 is SVGEGT. Between the trimmed V and J ends, which lost 0 bases and 4 bases, there was a span of 7 bases. The CDR3 totals 14 residues. The CDR3 loop is CASSYSIKNQPQHF. The CDR3 bases are TGTGCCAGCAGTTACTCGATAAAAAATCAGCCCCAGCATTTT.

This chain joins TRBV9 and TRBJ2-2; no firm D call. V lost 3 bases, J lost 4 bases, and 10 bases lay in between. The CDR3 has 14 residues. Germline V gene lookup returns CDR1 SGDLS and CDR2 YYNGEE. CDR3 in amino acids: CASSASQVTGELFF. The CDR3 DNA reads as TGTGCCAGCAGCGCCTCCCAAGTCACCGGGGAGCTGTTTTTT.

V usage is TRBV19 and J usage is TRBJ1-1; tentative D call: TRBD1 (5 bases). The CDR3 runs to 16 residues. The V end lost 3 bases, the J end lost 0 bases, and 14 bases lay between the germline ends. In germline, CDR1 is LNHDA, CDR2 SQIVND (reference sequence). CDR3 in DNA: TGTGCCAGTAGTATCGGGGCAGGGATTATGAACACTGAAGCTTTCTTT. Its translation: CASSIGAGIMNTEAFF.

V and J are TRBV19 and TRBJ2-5, with a possible D match to TRBD2 (6 bases). Trimming took off 6 bases at V and 7 bases at J, with 21 bases between the two ends. In germline, CDR1 is LNHDA, CDR2 SQIVND (reference sequence). The CDR3 covers 15 residues. CDR3 amino acids: CASSPAAGSGRTQYF. The CDR3 DNA follows: TGTGCCAGTAGCCCCGCGGCGGGGTCCGGGCGGACCCAGTACTTC.

The chain links TRBV18 to TRBJ1-1; D remains ambiguous. The CDR3 covers 16 residues. The V gene's germline CDR1 is KGHSH and CDR2 LQKENI. Between the trimmed V and J ends, which lost 3 bases and 0 bases, there was a span of 14 bases. CDR3 sequence (DNA): TGTGCCAGCTCACCGAAACCCATAGGGATGAACACTGAAGCTTTCTTT. Protein: CASSPKPIGMNTEAFF.

CDR3 region: CASSQAQGRRGGSYNEQFF. The CDR3, as DNA: TGTGCCAGCAGCCAAGCCCAGGGACGGCGGGGGGGCTCCTACAATGAGCAGTTCTTC. This chain connects TRBV4-2 to TRBJ2-1, with 9 bases that match TRBD2. The CDR3 consists of 19 residues. V shed 1 base and J 0 bases; nucleotides not matched to a gene: 10. CDR1 and CDR2 (germline): LGHNA, YNFKEQ.

V gene TRBV11-2 combines with J gene TRBJ1-5; D uncertain. Per the germline V gene, CDR1 is SGHAT and CDR2 is FQNNGV. CDR3 length: 14 amino acids. The V and J ends lost 2 bases and 7 bases respectively, with 12 bases between them. The CDR3, as DNA: TGTGCCAGCAGCTTAACCGAGAAGGGCCAGCCCCAGCATTTT. Its protein product is CASSLTEKGQPQHF.